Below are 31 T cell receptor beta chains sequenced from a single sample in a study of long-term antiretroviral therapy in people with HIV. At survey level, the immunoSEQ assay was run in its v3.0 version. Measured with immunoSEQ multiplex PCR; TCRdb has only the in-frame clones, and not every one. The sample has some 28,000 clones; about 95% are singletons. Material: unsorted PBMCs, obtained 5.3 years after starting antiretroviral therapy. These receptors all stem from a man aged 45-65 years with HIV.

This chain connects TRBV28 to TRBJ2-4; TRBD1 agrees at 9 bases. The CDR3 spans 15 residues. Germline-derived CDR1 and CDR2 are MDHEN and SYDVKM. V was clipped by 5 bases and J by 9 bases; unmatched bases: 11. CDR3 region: CASSDPGTGLAIQYF. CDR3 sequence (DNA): TGTGCCAGCAGTGATCCCGGGACAGGGCTAGCCATTCAGTACTTC.

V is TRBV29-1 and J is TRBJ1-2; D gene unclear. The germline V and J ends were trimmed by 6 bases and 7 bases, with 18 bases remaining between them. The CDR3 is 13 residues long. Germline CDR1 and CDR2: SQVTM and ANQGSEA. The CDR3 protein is CSVAVAGSSGYTF. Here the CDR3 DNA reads TGCAGCGTGGCGGTAGCGGGTTCGTCTGGCTACACCTTC.

CDR3 amino acids: CASSPLGGQGSYGYTF. Here the CDR3 DNA reads TGTGCCAGCAGCCCACTGGGCGGACAGGGCAGCTATGGCTACACCTTC. V gene TRBV25-1 combines with J gene TRBJ1-2; 8 nucleotides match TRBD1. Unmatched junction bases numbered 13, after V lost 6 bases and J lost 4 bases. Germline V CDR1 and CDR2: MGHDK, SYGVNS. The CDR3 is 16 residues long.

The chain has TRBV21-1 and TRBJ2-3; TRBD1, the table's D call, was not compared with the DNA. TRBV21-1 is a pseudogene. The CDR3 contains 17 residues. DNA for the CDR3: TGTGCCAGCAGCAAATTCTCGGCAGGGGCTTTTGGAGATACGCAGTATTTT. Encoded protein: CASSKFSAGAFGDTQYF.

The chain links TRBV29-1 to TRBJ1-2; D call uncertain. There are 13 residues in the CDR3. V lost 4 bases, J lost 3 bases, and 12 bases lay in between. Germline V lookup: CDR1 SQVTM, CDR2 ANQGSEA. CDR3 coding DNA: TGCAGCGTTGGGCAGTCGAGGGACTATGGCTACACCTTC. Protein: CSVGQSRDYGYTF.

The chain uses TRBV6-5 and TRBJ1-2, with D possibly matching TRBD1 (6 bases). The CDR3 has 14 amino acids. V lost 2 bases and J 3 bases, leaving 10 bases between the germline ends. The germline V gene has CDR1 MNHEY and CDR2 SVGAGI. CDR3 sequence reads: CASSYGGRDYGYTF. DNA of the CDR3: TGTGCCAGCAGTTACGGGGGGCGCGACTATGGCTACACCTTC.

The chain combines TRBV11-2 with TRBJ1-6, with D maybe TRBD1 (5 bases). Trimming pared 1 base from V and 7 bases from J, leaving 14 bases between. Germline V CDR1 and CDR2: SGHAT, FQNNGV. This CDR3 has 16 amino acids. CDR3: CASSLGPGTGNSPLHF. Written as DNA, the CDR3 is TGTGCCAGCAGCTTAGGTCCAGGGACGGGGAATTCACCCCTCCACTTT.

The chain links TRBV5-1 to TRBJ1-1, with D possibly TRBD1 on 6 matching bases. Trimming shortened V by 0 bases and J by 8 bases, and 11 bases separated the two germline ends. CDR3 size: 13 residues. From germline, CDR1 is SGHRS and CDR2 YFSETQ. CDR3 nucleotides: TGCGCCAGCAGCTTGGTGGGGGCAGGGGAAGCTTTCTTT. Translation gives CASSLVGAGEAFF.

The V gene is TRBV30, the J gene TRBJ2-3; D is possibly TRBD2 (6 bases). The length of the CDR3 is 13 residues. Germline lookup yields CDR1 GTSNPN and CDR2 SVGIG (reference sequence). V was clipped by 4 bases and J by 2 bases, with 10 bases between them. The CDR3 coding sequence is TGTGCCTGGATAGCGGCCACCACAGATACGCAGTATTTT. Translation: CAWIAATTDTQYF.

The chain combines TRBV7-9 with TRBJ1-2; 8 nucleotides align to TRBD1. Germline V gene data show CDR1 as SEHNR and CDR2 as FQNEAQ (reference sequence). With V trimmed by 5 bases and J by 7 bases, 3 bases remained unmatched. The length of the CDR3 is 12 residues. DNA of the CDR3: TGTGCCAGCAGCCCAGGACAGGGTGGCTACACCTTC. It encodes CASSPGQGGYTF. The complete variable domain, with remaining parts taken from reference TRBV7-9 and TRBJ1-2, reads DTGVSQNPRHKITKRGQNVTFRCDPISEHNRLYWYRQTLGQGPEFLTYFQNEAQLEKSRLLSDRFSAERPKGSFSTLEIQRTEQGDSAMYLCASSPGQGGYTFGSGTRLTVV.

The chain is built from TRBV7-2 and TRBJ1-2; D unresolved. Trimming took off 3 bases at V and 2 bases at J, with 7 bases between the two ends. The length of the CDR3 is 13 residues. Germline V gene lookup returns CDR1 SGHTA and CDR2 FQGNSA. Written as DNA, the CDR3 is TGTGCCAGCAGCTTCGGTCAAAACTATGGCTACACCTTC. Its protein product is CASSFGQNYGYTF.

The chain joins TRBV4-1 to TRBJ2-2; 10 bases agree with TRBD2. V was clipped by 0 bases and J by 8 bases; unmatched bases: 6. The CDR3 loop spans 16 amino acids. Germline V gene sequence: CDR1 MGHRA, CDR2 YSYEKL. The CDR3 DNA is TGCGCCAGCAGCCAAGAACTAGCGGGACGACGAGGGGAGCTGTTTTTT. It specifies CASSQELAGRRGELFF.

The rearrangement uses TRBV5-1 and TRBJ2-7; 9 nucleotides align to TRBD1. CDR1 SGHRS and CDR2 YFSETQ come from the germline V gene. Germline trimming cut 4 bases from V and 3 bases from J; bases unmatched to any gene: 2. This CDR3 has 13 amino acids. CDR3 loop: CASSQTGGYEQYF. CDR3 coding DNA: TGCGCCAGCAGCCAGACAGGGGGCTACGAGCAGTACTTC.

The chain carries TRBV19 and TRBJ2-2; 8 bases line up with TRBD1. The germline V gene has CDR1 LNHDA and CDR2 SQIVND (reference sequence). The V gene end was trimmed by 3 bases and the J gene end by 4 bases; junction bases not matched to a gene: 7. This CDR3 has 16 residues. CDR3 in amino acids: CASSIRQTGVTGELFF. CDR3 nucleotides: TGTGCCAGTAGTATTCGCCAGACAGGGGTCACCGGGGAGCTGTTTTTT. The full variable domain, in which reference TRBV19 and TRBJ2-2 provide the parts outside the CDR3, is DGGITQSPKYLFRKEGQNVTLSCEQNLNHDAMYWYRQDPGQGLRLIYYSQIVNDFQKGDIAEGYSVSREKKESFPLTVTSAQKNPTAFYLCASSIRQTGVTGELFFGEGSRLTVL.

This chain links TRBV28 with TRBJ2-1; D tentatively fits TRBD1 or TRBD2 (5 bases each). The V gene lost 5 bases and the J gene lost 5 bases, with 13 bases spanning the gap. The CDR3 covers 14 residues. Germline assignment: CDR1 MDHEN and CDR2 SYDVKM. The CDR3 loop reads CASSNRDGNNEQFF. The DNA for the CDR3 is TGTGCCAGCAGTAACCGGGACGGAAACAATGAGCAGTTCTTC.

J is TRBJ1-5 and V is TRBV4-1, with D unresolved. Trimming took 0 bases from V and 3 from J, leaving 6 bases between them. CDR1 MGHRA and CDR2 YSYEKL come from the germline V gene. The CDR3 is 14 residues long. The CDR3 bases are TGCGCCAGCAGCCAAGATCAGTTCAATCAGCCCCAGCATTTT. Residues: CASSQDQFNQPQHF.

The CDR3 DNA reads as TGTGCCAGCAGCGTAGTGGCTAGCGGGCTGGAGCTGTTTTTT. Amino acid sequence: CASSVVASGLELFF. The rearrangement uses TRBV9 and TRBJ2-2, with TRBD2 matching 8 bases. This CDR3 has 14 amino acids. Germline CDR1 is SGDLS and CDR2 is YYNGEE. Trimming cost V 0 bases and J 10 bases; bases outside gene matches: 5.

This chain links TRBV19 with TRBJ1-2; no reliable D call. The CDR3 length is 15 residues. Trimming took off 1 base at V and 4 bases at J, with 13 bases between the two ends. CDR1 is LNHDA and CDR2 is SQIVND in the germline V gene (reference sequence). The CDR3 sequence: CASSIGSNYGYGYTF. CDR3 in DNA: TGTGCCAGTAGTATAGGTTCGAATTACGGCTATGGCTACACCTTC.

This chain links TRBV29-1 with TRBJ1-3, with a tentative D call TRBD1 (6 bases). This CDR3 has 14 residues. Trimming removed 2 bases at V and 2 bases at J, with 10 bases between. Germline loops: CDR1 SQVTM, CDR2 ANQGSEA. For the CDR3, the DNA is TGCAGCGTTGAAACAGGGAGGACTGGAAACACCATATATTTT. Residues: CSVETGRTGNTIYF.

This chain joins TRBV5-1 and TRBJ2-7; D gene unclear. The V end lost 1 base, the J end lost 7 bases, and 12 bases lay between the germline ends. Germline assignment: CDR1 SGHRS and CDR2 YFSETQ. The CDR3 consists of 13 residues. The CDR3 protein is CASSLPPLGEQYF. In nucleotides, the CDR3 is TGCGCCAGCAGCTTGCCCCCTTTGGGGGAGCAGTACTTC.

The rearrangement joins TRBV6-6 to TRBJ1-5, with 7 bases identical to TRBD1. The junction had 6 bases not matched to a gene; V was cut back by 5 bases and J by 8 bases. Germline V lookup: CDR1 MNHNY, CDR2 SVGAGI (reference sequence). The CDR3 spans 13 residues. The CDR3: CASSPDRIKPQHF. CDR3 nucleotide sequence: TGTGCCAGCAGTCCGGACAGGATAAAGCCCCAGCATTTT.

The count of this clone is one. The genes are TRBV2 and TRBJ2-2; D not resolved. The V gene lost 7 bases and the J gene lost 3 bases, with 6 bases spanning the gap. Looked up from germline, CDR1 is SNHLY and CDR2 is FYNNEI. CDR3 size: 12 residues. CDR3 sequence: CASTEYTGELFF. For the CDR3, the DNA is TGTGCCAGCACCGAGTACACCGGGGAGCTGTTTTTT.

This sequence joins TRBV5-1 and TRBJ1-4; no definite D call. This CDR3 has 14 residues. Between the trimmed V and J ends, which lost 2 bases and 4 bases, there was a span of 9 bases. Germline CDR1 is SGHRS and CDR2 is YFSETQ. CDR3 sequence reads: CASSLGGINEKLFF. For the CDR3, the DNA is TGCGCCAGCAGCTTAGGAGGGATTAATGAAAAACTGTTTTTT.

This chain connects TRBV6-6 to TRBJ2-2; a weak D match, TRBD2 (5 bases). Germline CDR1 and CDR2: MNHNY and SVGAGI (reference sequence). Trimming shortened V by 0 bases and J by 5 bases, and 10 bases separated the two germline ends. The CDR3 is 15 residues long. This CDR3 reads CASSYSKGDTGELFF. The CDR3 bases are TGTGCCAGCAGTTACTCGAAGGGAGATACCGGGGAGCTGTTTTTT.

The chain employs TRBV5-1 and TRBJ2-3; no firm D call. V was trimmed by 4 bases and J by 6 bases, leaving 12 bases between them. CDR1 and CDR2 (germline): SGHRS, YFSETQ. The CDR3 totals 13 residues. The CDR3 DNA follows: TGCGCCAGCAGCCCGTCTTTCGTGGATACGCAGTATTTT. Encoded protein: CASSPSFVDTQYF.

The CDR3 region has the DNA TGTGCCAGCAGCGGAGGAGGAGGGGGGGAAGCTTTCTTT. Residues: CASSGGGGGEAFF. V gene TRBV9 combines with J gene TRBJ1-1, with D perhaps TRBD1 (6 bases). Germline CDR1 SGDLS, CDR2 YYNGEE. V lost 3 bases and J 8 bases, leaving 14 bases between the germline ends. The CDR3 spans 13 residues.

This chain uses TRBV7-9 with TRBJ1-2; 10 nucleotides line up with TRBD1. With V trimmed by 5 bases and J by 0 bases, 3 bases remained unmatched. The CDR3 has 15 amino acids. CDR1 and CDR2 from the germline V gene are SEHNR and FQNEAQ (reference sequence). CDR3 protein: CASSPDRGPNYGYTF. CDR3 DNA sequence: TGTGCCAGCAGCCCTGACAGGGGGCCTAACTATGGCTACACCTTC.

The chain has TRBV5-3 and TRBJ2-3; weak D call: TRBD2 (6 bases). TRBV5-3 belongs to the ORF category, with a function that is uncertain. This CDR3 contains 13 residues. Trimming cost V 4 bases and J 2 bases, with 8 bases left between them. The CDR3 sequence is CARSRGNTDTQYF. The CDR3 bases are TGTGCCAGAAGCCGGGGGAACACAGATACGCAGTATTTT.

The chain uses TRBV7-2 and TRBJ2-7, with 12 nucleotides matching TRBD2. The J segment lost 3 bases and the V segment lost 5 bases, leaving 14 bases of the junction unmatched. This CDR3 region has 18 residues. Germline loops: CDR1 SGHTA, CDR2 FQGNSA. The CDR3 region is CASSLKDPRTSGVYEQYF. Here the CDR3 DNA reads TGTGCCAGCAGCCTAAAGGACCCGAGGACTAGCGGGGTCTACGAGCAGTACTTC.

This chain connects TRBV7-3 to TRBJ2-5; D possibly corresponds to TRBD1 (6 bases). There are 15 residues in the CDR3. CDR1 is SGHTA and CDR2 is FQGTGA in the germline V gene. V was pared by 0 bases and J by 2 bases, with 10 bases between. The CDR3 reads CASSLTRTEQETQYF. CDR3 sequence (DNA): TGTGCCAGCAGCTTAACTAGGACAGAACAAGAGACCCAGTACTTC.

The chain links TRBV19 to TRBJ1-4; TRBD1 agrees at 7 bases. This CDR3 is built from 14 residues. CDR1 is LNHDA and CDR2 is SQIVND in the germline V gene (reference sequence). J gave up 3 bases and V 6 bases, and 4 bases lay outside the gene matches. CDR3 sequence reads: CASRGQPPNEKLFF. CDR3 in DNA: TGTGCCAGTAGGGGACAGCCACCTAATGAAAAACTGTTTTTT.